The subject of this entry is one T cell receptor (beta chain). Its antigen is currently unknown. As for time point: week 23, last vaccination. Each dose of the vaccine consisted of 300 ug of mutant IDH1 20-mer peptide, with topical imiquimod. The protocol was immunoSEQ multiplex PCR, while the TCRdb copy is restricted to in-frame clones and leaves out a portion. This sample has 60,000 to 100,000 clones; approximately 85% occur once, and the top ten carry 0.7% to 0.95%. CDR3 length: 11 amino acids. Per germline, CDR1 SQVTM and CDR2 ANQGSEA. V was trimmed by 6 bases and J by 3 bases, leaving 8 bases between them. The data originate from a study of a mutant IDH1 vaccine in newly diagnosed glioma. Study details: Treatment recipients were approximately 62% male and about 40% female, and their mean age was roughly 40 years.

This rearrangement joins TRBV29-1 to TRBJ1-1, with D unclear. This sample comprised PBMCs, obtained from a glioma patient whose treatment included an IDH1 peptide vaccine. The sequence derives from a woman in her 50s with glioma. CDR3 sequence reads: CSVGPDTEAFF. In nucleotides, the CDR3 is TGCAGCGTAGGACCGGACACTGAAGCTTTCTTT. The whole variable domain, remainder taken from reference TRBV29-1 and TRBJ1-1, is SAVISQKPSRDICQRGTSLTIQCQVDSQVTMMFWYRQQPGQSLTLIATANQGSEATYESGFVIDKFPISRPNLTFSTLTVSNMSPEDSSIYLCSVGPDTEAFFGQGTRLTVV.